This T cell receptor beta chain was documented in a study of T cells in Graves' hyperthyroidism and ophthalmopathy. Study-wide results and caveats: Ophthalmopathy cases were set apart from stable hyperthyroidism by a 13 V-J model.

Amplification of TCR beta CDR3 regions was performed using RNA transcripts as template. The HTBI set primed first-round TCR CDR3 RT-PCR. TCRdb re-analysed the multiplex PCR reads in MiXCR, keeping a single row per CDR3 protein. The sample has 350,000 to 400,000 distinct CDR3 sequences; approximately 14% are singletons. On this clonotype: Its antigen is unidentified.

J lost 3 bases, V lost 8 bases, and 13 bases had no gene match. CDR1 is SGHRS and CDR2 is YFSETQ in the germline V gene. This CDR3 has 15 amino acids. V and J are TRBV5-1 and TRBJ1-1; 7 nucleotides line up with TRBD1. The receptor's source is a woman in her sixties or seventies with Graves' hyperthyroidism. Sequencing was done on a sample of blood. The CDR3 loop reads CARKQTGKGHTEAFF. The CDR3 DNA is TGCGCCAGAAAGCAGACAGGGAAGGGGCACACTGAAGCTTTCTTT.